A single T cell receptor beta chain is shown here with its context. Its target is not known. Staff drew ten milliliters of peripheral blood from each donor. Sample-barcoded 5' priming and a J-beta primer mix drove a second PCR of 7 to 11 cycles. TCRdb ran MiXCR on the 5' RACE reads and lists one entry per CDR3 protein. The sample yields about 680,000 distinct CDR3 sequences, about 52% seen once. These data belong to a study of blood T cells in healthy people across ages. The germline V gene encodes CDR1 MNHEY and CDR2 SVGEGT. The ends lost 8 bases at V and 5 bases at J; junction bases unmatched: 9. The CDR3 has 14 residues. General study points: Among long-lived donors, naive CD4+ cells were more numerous and diversity higher than in aged donors.

The origin of this receptor is a woman in her fifties or sixties in good health. The chain links TRBV6-2 or TRBV6-3 to TRBJ2-1, with TRBD2 identical over 7 bases. Specimen: blood. This CDR3 reads CASPGLGMNNEQFF. The DNA of the CDR3 is TGTGCCAGCCCCGGACTAGGTATGAACAATGAGCAGTTCTTC.